This TCR beta chain was profiled in a study of cytomegalovirus exposure and HLA in healthy donors. A note on this clone: Antigen unknown.

The study ran its PCR with 60 Vbeta and 13 Jbeta primers. Clones were sequenced by immunoSEQ multiplex PCR, and TCRdb holds only the in-frame ones, with some missing. The repertoire holds roughly 150,000 clones, with roughly 85% as singletons. Broader study findings: An analysis was carried out later, and it reportedly showed fewer N-insertions in an Asian-associated ancestry cluster than the approximately 610-donor mean. Evidence from a later analysis indicated that most CMV-associated TCR beta chains looked HLA-restricted.

Germline values: CDR1 SNHLY, CDR2 FYNNEI. This CDR3 is 12 amino acids long. V lost 1 base and J lost 14, with 11 bases in between. The source is a male donor in good health and CMV-seronegative. Source material: PBMCs. This rearrangement joins TRBV2 to TRBJ1-4; D ambiguous. In DNA, the CDR3 is TGTGCCAGCAGTGAAGGCTTAACGGGGCTGTTTTTT. It is translated as CASSEGLTGLFF.